The source of this TCR beta chain is a study of cytotoxic CD8 clonotypes in ibrutinib-treated CLL. At the level of the study: After treatment lasting a median 12 months, range 6 to 36, response samples were collected. Study-wide results and limits: Progressing and sustained-remission patients had different sampling times.

The CDR3 sequence is 13 residues long. V was trimmed by 3 bases and J by 8 bases, leaving 13 bases between them. Germline CDR1 SEHNR, CDR2 FQNEAQ (reference sequence). With sequencing, the targeted depth ranged from 1 in 200,000 to 1 in 1 million T cells. TCRdb keeps only in-frame clones here, not all; method: immunoSEQ multiplex PCR. The table shows 7,500 to 9,500 clones, with about 70% occurring only once. Of note for this clone: The antigen is undetermined.

The chain couples TRBV7-9 to TRBJ2-5, with D hard to call. This clonotype was obtained from a human donor with chronic lymphocytic leukemia. Sequenced material: PBMCs, taken before ibrutinib treatment. CDR3 DNA: TGTGCCAGCAGCTTCGGCCCCAGCGCAACCCAGTACTTC. Its translation is CASSFGPSATQYF.